This TCR beta chain is drawn from a study of PD-L1 blockade in urothelial cancer (dated by TCRdb to the late 2010s). Describing the broader study: Every patient began therapy at some point between 2014 and 2015 and was given atezolizumab 1,200 mg intravenously every 3 weeks. Blood samples gave median yields of approximately 130,000 T cells and 80,000 to 90,000 unique TCRs, along with a median clonality of around 0.08. Pretreatment tumor samples and matched peripheral blood, collected serially before and after atezolizumab treatment, underwent TCR sequencing. In the same patients, whole exome sequencing and RNA sequencing of pretreatment tumors were performed in addition to TCR sequencing. Durable clinical benefit was defined as a progression-free survival longer than 6 months, and TCR features were additionally tested against progression-free survival and overall survival. Blood samples were analyzed at two time points: 3 weeks after treatment start (second dose) and 6 weeks after treatment start. An ECOG performance status of 0 or 1 was recorded for the patients, and 0 to 3 prior chemotherapy regimens had been received by the patients. Pretreatment blood TCR-seq was available for about 30 patients, at least one posttreatment blood collection was obtained for 25 or so patients, and tumor TCR-seq was available for 25 or so patients. The study, an exploratory multi-omic analysis, examined somatic, immune and clinical correlates of response to PD-L1 blockade with atezolizumab in urothelial cancer. Durable clinical benefit was achieved by nine patients but not by the remaining 20. About 90% of the roughly 29 patients were males with bladder-origin urothelial cancer, and about 60% of the roughly 30 reported a prior smoking history. Overall study outcomes, separate from this receptor: Greater expansion of tumor-associated TCR clones in peripheral blood 3 weeks after the start of treatment was observed in patients with durable benefit (n of about 20, p = 0.022). Small sample size (n ≈ 29) and many exploratory analyses mean the results are intended to be hypothesis-generating. Improved progression-free and overall survival was found to be associated with pretreatment peripheral blood TCR clonality below the median.

Remarks on this clone: No antigen is known for it. Base qualities were left out, and no much larger clone turns up one base away.

A total of about 31 patients with locally advanced or metastatic urothelial carcinoma, treated at Memorial Sloan Kettering on a trial protocol, made up the cohort. Peripheral blood mononuclear cells were collected pretreatment and during treatment, with between 1 and 8 total time points per patient. The Qiagen DNeasy Blood extraction kit was used to purify genomic DNA from total PBMCs and from tumor samples. Collected pretreatment and during treatment, PBMCs were isolated and stored as previously described. Each PCR received spiked-in synthetic TCR analog templates so that absolute template abundance could be estimated from read counts. The immunoSEQ assay was used to amplify TCRbeta CDR3 regions from genomic DNA with bias-controlled V and J gene primers. Rearranged TCRbeta segments were sequenced at approximately 20X coverage. For the original study's pipeline: Clustering was used to correct sequencing errors, and CDR3s were annotated against IMGT so that V, D and J genes could be assigned. Only productive TCRbeta rearrangements were used in downstream analyses, excluding out-of-frame or stop-codon sequences. Clonality was computed as one minus Shannon entropy normalized by the log of the number of unique productive sequences. Clones differing between time points or between blood and tumor were identified by Fisher's exact test with Benjamini-Hochberg correction at adjusted p below 0.01. Imported from immuneACCESS, the table was reduced by TCRdb to in-frame sequences with V and J called. These copies leave out some clones; in studies compared against another copy, an unresolved V gene accounts for under half, and the cause of the remainder is not known. Clone size and the V and J calls come from that table; the DNA yielded D and trimming. Recorded for this sample are around 100,000 clones; over 75% of them occurred a single time. 2% to 3% of the sample comes from the top ten.

Counted from cysteine to phenylalanine, this CDR3 has 17 amino acids. Only the CDR3 portion is preserved as DNA: 51 bases, with reading frame beginning at the first base. Reading the germline V gene gives CDR1 SGHDN and CDR2 FVKESK. V lost 2 bases and J lost 2 bases; the stretch between them is 19 bases long. This chain joins TRBV14 to TRBJ2-7; TRBD2 is perhaps the D gene, given 5 matching bases. Sequenced here: PBMCs, sampled around atezolizumab (anti-PD-L1) treatment. The receptor was derived from a man aged 45 to 65 with urothelial cancer. The base sequence is TGTGCCAGCAGCCAAACGTCCGGGAAGAGGAGTGCCTACGAGCAGTACTTC. This yields the protein CASSQTSGKRSAYEQYF.